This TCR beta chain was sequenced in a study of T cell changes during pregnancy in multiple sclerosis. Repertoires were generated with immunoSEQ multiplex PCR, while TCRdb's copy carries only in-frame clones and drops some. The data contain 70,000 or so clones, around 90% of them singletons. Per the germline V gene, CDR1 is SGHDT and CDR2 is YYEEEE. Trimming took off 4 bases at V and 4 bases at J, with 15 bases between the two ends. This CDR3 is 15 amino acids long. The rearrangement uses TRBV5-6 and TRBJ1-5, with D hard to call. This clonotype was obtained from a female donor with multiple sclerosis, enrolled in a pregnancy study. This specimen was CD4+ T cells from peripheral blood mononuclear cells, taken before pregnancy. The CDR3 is CASSRRLNSNQPQHF. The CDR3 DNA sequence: TGTGCCAGCAGCCGTAGACTGAACTCTAATCAGCCCCAGCATTTT.